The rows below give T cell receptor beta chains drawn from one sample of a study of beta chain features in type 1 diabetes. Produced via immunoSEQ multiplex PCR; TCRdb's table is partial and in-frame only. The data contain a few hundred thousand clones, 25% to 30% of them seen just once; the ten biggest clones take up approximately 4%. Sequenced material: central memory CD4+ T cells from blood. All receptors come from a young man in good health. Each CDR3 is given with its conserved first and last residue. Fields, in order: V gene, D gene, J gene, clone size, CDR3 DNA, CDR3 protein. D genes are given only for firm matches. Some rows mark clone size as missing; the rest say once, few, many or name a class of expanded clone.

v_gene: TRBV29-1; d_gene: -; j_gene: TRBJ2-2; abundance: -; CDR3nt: TGCAGCGTTGCCTCTGCGAACACCGGGGAGCTGTTTTTT; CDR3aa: CSVASANTGELFF
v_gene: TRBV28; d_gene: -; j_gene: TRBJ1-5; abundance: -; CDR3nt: TGTGCCAGCAGGGGCAAGTGGATTAGCCGTAATAGCAATCAGCCCCAGCATTTT; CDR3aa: CASRGKWISRNSNQPQHF
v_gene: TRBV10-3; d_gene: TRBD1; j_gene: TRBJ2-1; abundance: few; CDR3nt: TGTGCCACCCGGAGCGGGCGGACAGGGTGGTACAATGAGCAGTTCTTC; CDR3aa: CATRSGRTGWYNEQFF
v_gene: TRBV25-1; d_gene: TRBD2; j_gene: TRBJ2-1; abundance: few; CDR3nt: TGTGCCAGCAGTTCGGCGGGAGAGGGTGAGCAGTTCTTC; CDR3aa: CASSSAGEGEQFF
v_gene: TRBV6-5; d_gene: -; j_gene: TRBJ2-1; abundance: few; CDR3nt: TGTGCCAGCAGGAGGAAGGGAGATGAGCAGTTCTTC; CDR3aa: CASRRKGDEQFF
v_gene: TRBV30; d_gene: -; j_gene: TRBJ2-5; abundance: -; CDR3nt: TGTGCCTGGAGTGTAGGGCAGGGGATCGAGACCCAGTACTTC; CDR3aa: CAWSVGQGIETQYF
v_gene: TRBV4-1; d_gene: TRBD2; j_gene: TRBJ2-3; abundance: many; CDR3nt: TGCGCCAGCAGCCAAGGTGGTCTAGCGGGGAACACAGATACGCAGTATTTT; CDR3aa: CASSQGGLAGNTDTQYF
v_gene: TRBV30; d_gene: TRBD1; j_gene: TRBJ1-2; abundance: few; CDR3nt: TGTGCCTACTGGACAGGCAGCGGCTACACCTTC; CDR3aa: CAYWTGSGYTF
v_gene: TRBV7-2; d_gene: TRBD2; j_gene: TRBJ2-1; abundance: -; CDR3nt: TGTGCCAGCAGCTTAGCCAGCGGGAGTACTTTCGGCTACAATGAGCAGTTCTTC; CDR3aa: CASSLASGSTFGYNEQFF
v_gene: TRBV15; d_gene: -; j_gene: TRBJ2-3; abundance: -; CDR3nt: TGTGCCACCAGCAGAGCCCCGGGGCTCGAGGCGGATACGCAGTATTTT; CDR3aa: CATSRAPGLEADTQYF
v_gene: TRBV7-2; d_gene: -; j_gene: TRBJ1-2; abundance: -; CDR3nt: TGTGCCAGCAGCCCGAATCCCTATGGCTACACCTTC; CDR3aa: CASSPNPYGYTF
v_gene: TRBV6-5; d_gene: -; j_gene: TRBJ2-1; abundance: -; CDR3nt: TGTGCCAGCAGTTCCCCAAATTCGCTTATGTACAATGAGCAGTTCTTC; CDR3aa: CASSSPNSLMYNEQFF
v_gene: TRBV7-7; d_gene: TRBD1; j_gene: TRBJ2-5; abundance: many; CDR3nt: TGTGCCAGCAGCCCGACAGGGGGCTACGCAGAGACCCAGTACTTC; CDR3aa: CASSPTGGYAETQYF
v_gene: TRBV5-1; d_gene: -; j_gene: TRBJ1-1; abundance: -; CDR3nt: TGCGCCAGCAGCTCGGGACAGAACACTGAAGCTTTCTTT; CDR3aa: CASSSGQNTEAFF
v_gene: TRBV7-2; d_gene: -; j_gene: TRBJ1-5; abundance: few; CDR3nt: TGTGCCAGCAGCGTACCGAACAGTGGCAATCAGCCCCAGCATTTT; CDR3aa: CASSVPNSGNQPQHF
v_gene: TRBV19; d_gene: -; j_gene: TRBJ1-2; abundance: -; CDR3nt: TGTGCCAGTAGTATCCCCGGGACACCCCAAGGAACTGGCTACACCTTC; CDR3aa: CASSIPGTPQGTGYTF
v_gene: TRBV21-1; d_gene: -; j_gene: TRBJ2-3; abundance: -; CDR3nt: TGTGCCAGCAGCAGGCGGGGGGCCGGAGATACGCAGTATTTT; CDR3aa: CASSRRGAGDTQYF
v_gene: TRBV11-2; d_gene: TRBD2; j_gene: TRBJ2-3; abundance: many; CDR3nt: TGTGCCAGCAGTCCCGGGAGGACCTACACAGATACGCAGTATTTT; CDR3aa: CASSPGRTYTDTQYF
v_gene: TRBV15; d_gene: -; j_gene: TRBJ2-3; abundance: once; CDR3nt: TGTGCCACCAGCAGAGATCGGGGGCGCACAGATACGCAGTATTTT; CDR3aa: CATSRDRGRTDTQYF
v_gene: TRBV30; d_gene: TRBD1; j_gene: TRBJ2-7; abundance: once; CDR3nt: TGTGCGAGAAGCGGACAGGGGAGGTACGAGCAGTACTTC; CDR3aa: CARSGQGRYEQYF
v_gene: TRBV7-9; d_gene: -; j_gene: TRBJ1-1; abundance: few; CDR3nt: TGTGCCAGCAGCTTAGAGCAGAACACTGAAGCTTTCTTT; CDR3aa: CASSLEQNTEAFF
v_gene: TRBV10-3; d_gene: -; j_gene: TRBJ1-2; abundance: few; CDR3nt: TGTGCCATCGGGAATGAAGATGGCTACACCTTC; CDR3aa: CAIGNEDGYTF
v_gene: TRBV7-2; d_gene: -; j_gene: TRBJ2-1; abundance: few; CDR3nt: TGTGCCAGCAGCCCGCTTTTTAGGTATGAGCAGTTCTTC; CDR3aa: CASSPLFRYEQFF
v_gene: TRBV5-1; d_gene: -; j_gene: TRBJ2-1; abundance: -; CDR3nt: TGCGCCAGCAGCTTGCAGGGCTTGCAGGATAAGCAGTTCTTC; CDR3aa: CASSLQGLQDKQFF
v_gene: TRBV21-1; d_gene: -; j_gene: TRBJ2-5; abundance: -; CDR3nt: TGTGCCAGCAGCAAGACTAGCGGGGAGGTCATGGACCAAGAGACCCAGTACTTC; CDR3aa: CASSKTSGEVMDQETQYF
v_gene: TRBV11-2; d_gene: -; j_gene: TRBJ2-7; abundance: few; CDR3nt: TGTGCCAGCAGCTTATTGGCGGGCCTGGCCTACGAGCAGTACTTC; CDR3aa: CASSLLAGLAYEQYF
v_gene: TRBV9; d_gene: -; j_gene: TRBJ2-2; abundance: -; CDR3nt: TGTGCCAGCAGCTCCCGACCCATTGGGACCGGGGAGCTGTTTTTT; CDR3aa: CASSSRPIGTGELFF
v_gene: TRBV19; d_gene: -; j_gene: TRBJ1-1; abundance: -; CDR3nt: TGTGCCAGTAGTGTATCGGGACATCTCGAAACTGAAGCTTTCTTT; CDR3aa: CASSVSGHLETEAFF
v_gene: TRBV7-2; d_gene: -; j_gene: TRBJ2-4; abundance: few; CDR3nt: TGTGCCAGCAGCCCCAAAAACATTCAGTACTTC; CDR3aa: CASSPKNIQYF
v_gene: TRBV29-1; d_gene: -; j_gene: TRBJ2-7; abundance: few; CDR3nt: TGCAGCGTTGGGACATACAACTACGAGCAGTACTTC; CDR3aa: CSVGTYNYEQYF
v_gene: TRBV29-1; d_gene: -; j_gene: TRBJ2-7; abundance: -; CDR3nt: TGCAGCGTAACCCGGTGGGGGGACCCCTACGAGCAGTACTTC; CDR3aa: CSVTRWGDPYEQYF
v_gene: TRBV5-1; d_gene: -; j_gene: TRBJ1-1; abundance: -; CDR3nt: TGCGCCAGCAGTTGGCACGGGGGAAACACTGAAGCTTTCTTT; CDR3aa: CASSWHGGNTEAFF
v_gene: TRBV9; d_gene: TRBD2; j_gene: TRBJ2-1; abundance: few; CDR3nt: TGTGCCAGCAGCTATATGGGGGCTAGCGGGAGAGGTGAGCAGTTCTTC; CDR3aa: CASSYMGASGRGEQFF
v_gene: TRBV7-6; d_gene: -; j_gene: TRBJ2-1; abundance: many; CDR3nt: TGTGCCAGCAGCGTACAGGGTGATGAGCAGTTCTTC; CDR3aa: CASSVQGDEQFF
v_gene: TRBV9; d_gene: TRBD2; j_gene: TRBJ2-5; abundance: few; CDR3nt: TGTGCCAGCAGCGTAGAGGGACTAGGTCAGGAGACCCAGTACTTC; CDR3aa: CASSVEGLGQETQYF
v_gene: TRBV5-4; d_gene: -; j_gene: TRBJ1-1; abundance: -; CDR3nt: TGTGCCAGCAGCTTACCGGGGGCCGGGAGGAACACTGAAGCTTTCTTT; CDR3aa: CASSLPGAGRNTEAFF
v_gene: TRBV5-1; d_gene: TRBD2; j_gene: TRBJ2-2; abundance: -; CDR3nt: TGCGCCAGCAGCTTGGTTAGCGGGGGAAACACCGGGGAGCTGTTTTTT; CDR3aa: CASSLVSGGNTGELFF
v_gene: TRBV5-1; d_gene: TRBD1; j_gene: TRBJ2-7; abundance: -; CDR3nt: TGCGCCAGCAGCCTCTACAGGGGCGAGCAGTACTTC; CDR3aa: CASSLYRGEQYF
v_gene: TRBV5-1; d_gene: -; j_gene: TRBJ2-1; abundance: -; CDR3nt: TGCGCCAGCAGCTTGGCCCTAGGCAATGAGCAGTTCTTC; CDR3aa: CASSLALGNEQFF
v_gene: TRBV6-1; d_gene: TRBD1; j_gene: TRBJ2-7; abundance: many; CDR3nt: TGTGCCAGCAGTCGGGACAGGGCGTACGAGCAGTACTTC; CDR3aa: CASSRDRAYEQYF
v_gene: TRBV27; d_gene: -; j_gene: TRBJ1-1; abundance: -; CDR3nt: TGTGCCAGCAGTTTTCGGGGTACGAGCACTGAAGCTTTCTTT; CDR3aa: CASSFRGTSTEAFF
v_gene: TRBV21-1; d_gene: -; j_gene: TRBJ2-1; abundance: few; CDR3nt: TGTGCCAGGACCAGGGACGCGGGGGGGTCCCTTCCCTACAATGAGCAGTTCTTC; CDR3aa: CARTRDAGGSLPYNEQFF
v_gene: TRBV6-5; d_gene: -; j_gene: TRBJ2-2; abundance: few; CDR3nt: TGTGCCAGCAGCTTTGGGCAGGGAAACACCGGGGAGCTGTTTTTT; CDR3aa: CASSFGQGNTGELFF
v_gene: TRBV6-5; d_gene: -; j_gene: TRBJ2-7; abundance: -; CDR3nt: TGTGCCAGCAGTCGGGACTCGATGAGAAGCGAGCAGTACTTC; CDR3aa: CASSRDSMRSEQYF
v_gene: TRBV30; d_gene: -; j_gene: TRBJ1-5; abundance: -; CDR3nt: TGTGCCTGGAGCTCGGGGGCTAATCAGCCCCAGCATTTT; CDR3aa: CAWSSGANQPQHF
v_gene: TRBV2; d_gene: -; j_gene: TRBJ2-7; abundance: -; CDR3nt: TGTGCCAGCAGTGCGGCGGACAAGCTCGAGCAGTACTTC; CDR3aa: CASSAADKLEQYF
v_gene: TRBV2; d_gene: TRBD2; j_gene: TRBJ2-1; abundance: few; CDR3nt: TGTGCCAGCAGACTTCTAGCGGGAGGAGGCAATGAGCAGTTCTTC; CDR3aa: CASRLLAGGGNEQFF
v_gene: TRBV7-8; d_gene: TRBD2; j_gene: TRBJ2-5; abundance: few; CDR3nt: TGTGCCAGCAGCCGCGGGACTAGCGGGGGTAGACAAGAGACCCAGTACTTC; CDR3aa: CASSRGTSGGRQETQYF
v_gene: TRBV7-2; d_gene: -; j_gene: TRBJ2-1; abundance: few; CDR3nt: TGTGCCAGCAGCGATAGGGGGACACCAAATGAGCAGTTCTTC; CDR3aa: CASSDRGTPNEQFF
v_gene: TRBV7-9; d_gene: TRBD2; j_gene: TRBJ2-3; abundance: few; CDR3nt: TGTGCCAGCAGCTCCCGACTAGCGGGAGATGTAGATACGCAGTATTTT; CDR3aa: CASSSRLAGDVDTQYF
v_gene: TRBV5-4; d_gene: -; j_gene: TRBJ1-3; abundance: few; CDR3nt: TGTGGCTTAGGCAGTTCTGGAAACACCATATATTTT; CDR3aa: CGLGSSGNTIYF